Below, 13 T cell receptor beta chains from the same sample are listed, as sequenced in a study of shared clonotypes between healthy human individuals. The method was immunoSEQ multiplex PCR; TCRdb's version includes in-frame clones alone and lacks a portion of them. The table lists more than 2 million clones, about 95% of them singletons. Sequences were obtained from naive CD4+ T cells sorted from blood. Subset specified: CD45RA+ positively selected. Receptors were obtained from a man aged 18 to 29 in good health.

The rearrangement links TRBV9 to TRBJ2-1, with 11 bases identical to TRBD2. The V segment lost 4 bases and the J segment 1 base; nucleotides outside the gene matches: 7. This CDR3 has 17 amino acids. Germline V CDR1 and CDR2: SGDLS, YYNGEE. CDR3: CASSLTSGGLSYNEQFF. The CDR3 nucleotides read TGTGCCAGCAGCCTTACTAGCGGGGGCCTTTCCTACAATGAGCAGTTCTTC.

In regard to this clone: At the DNA level, this CDR3 is encoded by other sequences in the same sample as well. The chain joins TRBV5-1 to TRBJ1-2; no reliable D call. Germline V lookup: CDR1 SGHRS, CDR2 YFSETQ. The CDR3 covers 13 residues. V was cut by 3 bases and J by 2 bases, with 8 bases left in between. The CDR3 spells CASSSSENYGYTF. The CDR3 bases are TGCGCCAGCAGCTCTTCAGAGAACTATGGCTACACCTTC.

Concerning this clone itself: Other DNA sequences in the sample encode the same CDR3. V usage is TRBV25-1 and J usage is TRBJ2-3; D gene uncertain. Between the trimmed V and J ends, which lost 3 bases and 6 bases, there was a span of 4 bases. The V gene's germline CDR1 is MGHDK and CDR2 SYGVNS. The CDR3 is 11 residues long. CDR3 region: CASSDRDTQYF. The CDR3 DNA is TGTGCCAGCAGTGACAGGGATACGCAGTATTTT.

The chain employs TRBV19 and TRBJ2-2; 11 bases match TRBD1. The germline CDR1 and CDR2 sequences are LNHDA and SQIVND (reference sequence). The CDR3 totals 16 residues. V shed 1 base and J 6 bases; nucleotides not matched to a gene: 4. The CDR3 sequence is CASSIADRGLAGELFF. The CDR3 DNA reads as TGTGCCAGTAGTATAGCGGACAGGGGGCTAGCCGGGGAGCTGTTTTTT.

This clone showed up just once. The gene calls are TRBV4-1 and TRBJ1-1; D possibly corresponds to TRBD1 (5 bases). The CDR3 spans 17 residues. V was pared by 0 bases and J by 4 bases, with 18 bases between. Germline V lookup: CDR1 MGHRA, CDR2 YSYEKL. The CDR3 is CASSQEGQGSLGTEAFF. CDR3 nucleotide sequence: TGCGCCAGCAGCCAAGAGGGTCAGGGAAGTCTGGGCACTGAAGCTTTCTTT.

V and J are TRBV11-3 and TRBJ2-2, with 9 bases that match TRBD1. The CDR3 loop spans 15 amino acids. V lost 4 bases to trimming and J lost 7 bases; unmatched junction nucleotides: 7. Germline CDR1 is SGHNT and CDR2 is YENEEA. CDR3 sequence reads: CASSSPGQGYGELFF. CDR3 sequence (DNA): TGTGCCAGCAGCTCCCCGGGACAGGGATACGGGGAGCTGTTTTTT. Full variable domain (remainder filled in from reference TRBV11-3 and TRBJ2-2): EAGVVQSPRYKIIEKKQPVAFWCNPISGHNTLYWYLQNLGQGPELLIRYENEEAVDDSQLPKDRFSAERLKGVDSTLKIQPAELGDSAVYLCASSSPGQGYGELFFGEGSRLTVL.

A word on this clone: At the DNA level, this CDR3 is encoded by other sequences in the same sample as well. The J gene is TRBJ1-5, the V gene TRBV30; D is undetermined. The CDR3 spans 14 residues. Germline CDR1 is GTSNPN and CDR2 is SVGIG (reference sequence). Trimming stripped 1 base from V and 0 bases from J, with 7 bases between. CDR3 nucleotide sequence: TGTGCCTGGAGTGGAGGGCTTAGCAATCAGCCCCAGCATTTT. Protein product: CAWSGGLSNQPQHF.

The chain is built from TRBV10-3 and TRBJ2-1, with a possible D match to TRBD1 (7 bases). Germline assignment: CDR1 ENHRY and CDR2 SYGVKD. The CDR3 covers 16 residues. The germline V and J ends were trimmed by 7 bases and 7 bases, with 23 bases remaining between them. The CDR3 spells CAINIDRAGKGNEQFF. The CDR3 DNA reads TGTGCCATCAATATCGACAGGGCGGGGAAAGGGAATGAGCAGTTCTTC.

V usage is TRBV25-1 and J usage is TRBJ2-3; D not resolved. The CDR3 runs to 14 residues. Per the germline V gene, CDR1 is MGHDK and CDR2 is SYGVNS. Deletions cut 5 bases from V and 0 bases from J, with 9 bases between. In DNA form, the CDR3 reads TGTGCCAGCAGTCAACCGAAAAGCACAGATACGCAGTATTTT. Translating gives CASSQPKSTDTQYF.

The V and J genes are TRBV11-2 and TRBJ2-7, with TRBD1 matching over 9 bases. Trimming at V came to 6 bases and at J to 3 bases, leaving 9 bases not matched to a gene. Germline V CDR1 and CDR2: SGHAT, FQNNGV. The CDR3 totals 15 residues. The CDR3 is CASRVPGTGNYEQYF. CDR3 DNA: TGTGCCAGCAGGGTCCCCGGGACAGGGAACTACGAGCAGTACTTC.

V and J are TRBV9 and TRBJ2-3, with unresolved D. V lost 4 bases and J lost 2, with 14 bases in between. The CDR3 runs 15 residues. Germline-derived CDR1 and CDR2 are SGDLS and YYNGEE. The CDR3 protein is CASSPRVDLTDTQYF. In nucleotides, the CDR3 is TGTGCCAGCAGCCCCCGGGTCGACCTCACAGATACGCAGTATTTT. The full variable domain, completed using reference TRBV9 and TRBJ2-3, is DSGVTQTPKHLITATGQRVTLRCSPRSGDLSVYWYQQSLDQGLQFLIQYYNGEERAKGNILERFSAQQFPDLHSELNLSSLELGDSALYFCASSPRVDLTDTQYFGPGTRLTVL.

As DNA, the CDR3 is TGTGCCAGCAGTGAAGCGTCCGCAAGTCGGGGCTACACCTTC. It translates to CASSEASASRGYTF. The chain has TRBV2 and TRBJ1-2; no clear D. Trimming took 0 bases from V and 8 from J, leaving 13 bases between them. The CDR3 length is 14 residues. Germline CDR1 reads SNHLY; CDR2 reads FYNNEI.

This chain joins TRBV6-1 and TRBJ2-3; 8 bases line up with TRBD1. The CDR3 contains 14 residues. After removal of 6 bases from V and 6 bases from J, the junction contained 8 bases not matched to a gene. The germline V gene has CDR1 MNHNS and CDR2 SASEGT. The CDR3 bases are TGTGCCAGCAGAGTAGACAGGGGTCGGGATACGCAGTATTTT. Its protein is CASRVDRGRDTQYF.